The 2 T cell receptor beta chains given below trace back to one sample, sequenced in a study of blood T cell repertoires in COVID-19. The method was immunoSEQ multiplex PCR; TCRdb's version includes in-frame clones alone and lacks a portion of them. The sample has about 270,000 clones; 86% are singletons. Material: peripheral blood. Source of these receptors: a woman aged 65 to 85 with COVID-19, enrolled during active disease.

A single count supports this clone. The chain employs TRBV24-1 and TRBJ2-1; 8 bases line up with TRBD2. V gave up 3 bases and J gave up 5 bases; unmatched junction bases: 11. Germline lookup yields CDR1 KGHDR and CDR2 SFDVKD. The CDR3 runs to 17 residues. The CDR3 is CATSDLPGGGSDNEQFF. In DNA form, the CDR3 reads TGTGCCACCAGTGATCTCCCTGGCGGGGGGTCCGACAATGAGCAGTTCTTC.

DNA for the CDR3: TGCAGCGTTGGTCGGGGGACTAATGAAAAACTGTTTTTT. It translates to CSVGRGTNEKLFF. The chain uses TRBV29-1 and TRBJ1-4; perhaps TRBD1 as D (5 bases). Trimming pared 4 bases from V and 2 bases from J, leaving 8 bases between. There are 13 residues in the CDR3. Germline-derived CDR1 and CDR2 are SQVTM and ANQGSEA.